This TCR beta chain comes out of a study of technical replicates of blood from a few donors. Only in-frame clones appear in the TCRdb table, and some are missing; sequencing was by immunoSEQ multiplex PCR. Counted here are roughly 90,000 clones, 90% to 96% occurring once; the ten biggest clones make up roughly 0.39%. This clone was observed once. The material sequenced was T cells isolated from PBMCs. The origin of this receptor is a human donor in good health.

As DNA, the CDR3 is TGTGCCAGCAGCGCCTCAAGTAGCGGGAGTCCCTACGAGCAGTACTTC. Translating it yields CASSASSSGSPYEQYF. The chain links TRBV9 to TRBJ2-7; 9 bases map to TRBD2. The CDR3 is 16 residues long. Germline CDR1 SGDLS, CDR2 YYNGEE. J gave up 2 bases and V 3 bases, and 9 bases lay outside the gene matches. Together with reference TRBV9 and TRBJ2-7, the CDR3 gives the full variable domain: DSGVTQTPKHLITATGQRVTLRCSPRSGDLSVYWYQQSLDQGLQFLIQYYNGEERAKGNILERFSAQQFPDLHSELNLSSLELGDSALYFCASSASSSGSPYEQYFGPGTRLTVT.